These 29 T cell receptor beta chains came from one sample sequenced in a study of T-cell reconstitution after alpha-beta-depleted transplantation in children. The authors prepared the TCRbeta library with unique molecular identifiers. A single record per CDR3 protein comes from TCRdb applying MiXCR to the PCR reads. The sample lists under 85,000 distinct CDR3 sequences, approximately 18% occurring once. Sequenced here: PBMCs, mostly from graft donor cells, sampled 360 days after TCRalphabeta/CD19-depleted stem cell transplant. The receptors here all came from a male patient between 2 and 9 years old who had a stem cell transplant for acute lymphoblastic leukemia, so the T cells may come from the graft donor.

This clonotype was counted ten times or more. The V call is TRBV12-3 or TRBV12-4, the J call TRBJ2-1, with D hard to call. V was trimmed by 6 bases and J by 4 bases, leaving 10 bases between them. This CDR3 is 13 amino acids long. This CDR3 reads CASRLGWYNEQFF. For the CDR3, the DNA is TGTGCCAGCAGGTTGGGCTGGTACAATGAGCAGTTCTTC.

This clonotype was seen at least ten times. The chain employs TRBV25-1 and TRBJ1-2, with 9 bases matching TRBD1. Germline CDR1 is MGHDK and CDR2 is SYGVNS. The CDR3 is 15 amino acids. The trim removed 3 bases at V and 4 bases at J, leaving 6 bases unmatched. CDR3 region: CASSEYRGLGYGYTF. As DNA, the CDR3 is TGTGCCAGCAGTGAGTACAGGGGGCTCGGCTATGGCTACACCTTC.

The genes are TRBV5-8 and TRBJ2-2; D unresolved. The length of the CDR3 is 15 residues. V lost 2 bases, J lost 5 bases, and 13 bases lay in between. The germline CDR1 and CDR2 sequences are SGHTS and YDEGEE. CDR3 loop: CASSFRSPRTGELFF. In DNA form, the CDR3 reads TGTGCCAGCAGCTTTAGGTCACCGAGGACCGGGGAGCTGTTTTTT.

The chain combines TRBV24-1 with TRBJ2-1; 10 bases agree with TRBD2. The germline V gene has CDR1 KGHDR and CDR2 SFDVKD. Germline trimming cut 6 bases from V and 4 bases from J; bases unmatched to any gene: 5. The CDR3 covers 15 residues. CDR3 sequence reads: CATSSSGRAYNEQFF. For the CDR3, the DNA is TGTGCCACCAGTTCGAGCGGGAGGGCTTACAATGAGCAGTTCTTC.

The chain has TRBV3-1 and TRBJ2-3, with D perhaps assigned TRBD1 or TRBD2 (5 bases each). CDR1 is LGHDT and CDR2 is YNNKEL in the germline V gene (reference sequence). With 1 base removed from V and 4 bases from J, the gap between germline ends came to 15 bases. This CDR3 is 16 amino acids long. CDR3: CASSQVWGSPADTQYF. The CDR3 DNA reads TGTGCCAGCAGCCAAGTTTGGGGGAGCCCGGCAGATACGCAGTATTTT.

This clonotype appeared many times. This rearrangement joins TRBV20-1 to TRBJ2-5; D ambiguous. With 3 bases removed from V and 2 bases from J, the gap between germline ends came to 22 bases. The CDR3 extends over 17 amino acids. Looked up from germline, CDR1 is DFQATT and CDR2 is SNEGSKA (reference sequence). The chain's CDR3 is CSASRSLGIGIQETQYF. Written as DNA, the CDR3 is TGCAGTGCTAGTCGGTCCCTTGGGATTGGGATACAAGAGACCCAGTACTTC.

This rearrangement joins TRBV12-3 or TRBV12-4 to TRBJ2-5; unclear D gene. This CDR3 contains 15 residues. V shed 6 bases and J shed 1 base, with 15 bases lying between them. The CDR3 coding sequence is TGTGCCAGCAGCCCCTCGAGGCCGGCCCAAGAGACCCAGTACTTC. Its protein is CASSPSRPAQETQYF.

The chain uses TRBV28 and TRBJ2-7, with 10 bases matching TRBD1. Germline V lookup: CDR1 MDHEN, CDR2 SYDVKM. The CDR3 sequence is 16 residues long. J was trimmed by 0 bases and V by 2 bases; bases with no gene match: 4. CDR3 loop: CASSLLWTGGSYEQYF. As DNA, the CDR3 is TGTGCCAGCAGTTTACTATGGACAGGGGGCTCCTACGAGCAGTACTTC.

This rearrangement joins TRBV5-1 to TRBJ2-2; 9 bases line up with TRBD1. CDR3 length equals 15 residues. Germline V gene data show CDR1 as SGHRS and CDR2 as YFSETQ. The ends lost 0 bases at V and 7 bases at J; junction bases unmatched: 4. CDR3 region: CASSLGDRADGELFF. The CDR3 DNA reads as TGCGCCAGCAGCTTGGGGGACAGGGCGGACGGGGAGCTGTTTTTT.

The chain carries TRBV12-3 or TRBV12-4 and TRBJ2-5; 12 nucleotides match TRBD1. V gave up 3 bases and J gave up 5 bases; unmatched junction bases: 10. CDR3 length equals 17 residues. CDR3 loop: CASSFQHGDRGLETQYF. CDR3 coding DNA: TGTGCCAGCAGTTTTCAACACGGGGACAGGGGGCTCGAGACCCAGTACTTC.

The chain joins TRBV6-1 to TRBJ2-3; TRBD2 matches 8 bases. V lost 4 bases and J lost 1; bases outside the gene matches: 1. This CDR3 comprises 14 residues. CDR1 is MNHNS, CDR2 SASEGT, per germline. The DNA of the CDR3 is TGTGCCAGCAGTGTCGGGAGGGGCACAGATACGCAGTATTTT. Protein sequence: CASSVGRGTDTQYF.

This clonotype was picked up a small number of times. The rearrangement uses TRBV29-1 and TRBJ2-5, with a weak D call TRBD1 (6 bases). V lost 2 bases to trimming and J lost 1 base, with 11 bases between them. The CDR3 is 14 residues long. CDR1 is SQVTM, CDR2 ANQGSEA, per germline. CDR3 protein: CSVERPGAQETQYF. The CDR3 region has the DNA TGCAGCGTTGAACGGCCAGGGGCCCAAGAGACCCAGTACTTC.

This clonotype showed up just a few times. The rearrangement uses TRBV5-1 and TRBJ2-7; 14 bases are a match to TRBD2. V was clipped by 2 bases and J by 4 bases; unmatched bases: 20. Germline V gene data show CDR1 as SGHRS and CDR2 as YFSETQ. This CDR3 is built from 21 residues. CDR3 nucleotide sequence: TGCGCCAGCAGCTTCCGTTTCCGACGACTAGCGGGAGGGCCGGGAGAGTACGAGCAGTACTTC. Translated: CASSFRFRRLAGGPGEYEQYF.

This sequence joins TRBV7-6 and TRBJ2-7; 8 bases fit TRBD1. The CDR3 runs 14 residues. V lost 4 bases, J lost 5 bases, and 7 bases stayed unmatched. Germline V gene lookup returns CDR1 SGHVS and CDR2 FNYEAQ. CDR3 amino acids: CASSSRQGNHEQYF. The CDR3 coding sequence is TGTGCCAGCAGCTCCAGACAGGGGAATCACGAGCAGTACTTC. Using reference TRBV7-6 and TRBJ2-7 for the parts outside the CDR3, the full variable domain is GAGVSQSPRYKVTKRGQDVALRCDPISGHVSLYWYRQALGQGPEFLTYFNYEAQQDKSGLPNDRFSAERPEGSISTLTIQRTEQRDSAMYRCASSSRQGNHEQYFGPGTRLTVT.

This clonotype showed up just a few times. The rearrangement uses TRBV6-2 or TRBV6-3 and TRBJ2-1; 7 bases line up with TRBD2. The trim removed 6 bases at V and 4 bases at J, leaving 9 bases unmatched. Germline loops: CDR1 MNHEY, CDR2 SVGEGT. CDR3 length: 15 residues. DNA for the CDR3: TGTGCCAGCAGCCGAGCGGGGCAATCGTACAATGAGCAGTTCTTC. Translating it yields CASSRAGQSYNEQFF.

The rearrangement links TRBV5-6 to TRBJ1-2, with a possible D match to TRBD1 (6 bases). The V and J ends lost 4 bases and 4 bases respectively, with 11 bases between them. CDR3 length: 13 amino acids. Germline V gene lookup returns CDR1 SGHDT and CDR2 YYEEEE. Here the CDR3 DNA reads TGTGCCAGCAGCCCCGACAGGATCTATGGCTACACCTTC. Translating it yields CASSPDRIYGYTF.

V and J are TRBV29-1 and TRBJ2-2; a weak D match, TRBD1 (6 bases). The germline gives CDR1 SQVTM, CDR2 ANQGSEA. This CDR3 is 14 amino acids long. The V gene lost 4 bases and the J gene lost 0 bases, with 9 bases spanning the gap. This CDR3 reads CSVGDRPNTGELFF. CDR3 DNA sequence: TGCAGCGTTGGCGACAGGCCGAACACCGGGGAGCTGTTTTTT.

The chain has TRBV4-1 and TRBJ2-1; 11 bases map to TRBD2. Trimming removed 2 bases from V and 8 bases from J; junction bases left unmatched: 11. This CDR3 region has 17 residues. In germline, CDR1 is MGHRA, CDR2 YSYEKL. This CDR3 is CASSQPQTSGRRDEQFF. The CDR3 bases are TGCGCCAGCAGCCAACCTCAAACTAGCGGGAGAAGGGATGAGCAGTTCTTC.

Many counts were recorded for this clonotype. The V call is TRBV21-1, the J call TRBJ1-2. TRBV21-1 is a recognized pseudogene. There are 14 residues in the CDR3. CDR3 DNA: TGTGCCAGCAGCAAAGGACGGACTAACTATGGCTACACCTTC. This translates into CASSKGRTNYGYTF.

This clonotype was counted at least ten times. The chain recombines TRBV7-2 with TRBJ2-1, with D perhaps matching TRBD1 (7 bases). CDR1 is SGHTA, CDR2 FQGNSA, per germline. This CDR3 is 15 amino acids long. Trimming left V 2 bases short and J 4 bases short, with 12 bases between. For the CDR3, the DNA is TGTGCCAGCAGCTTAACCAGGGGGGCTTACAATGAGCAGTTCTTC. It yields the protein CASSLTRGAYNEQFF.

The rearrangement joins TRBV11-2 to TRBJ2-6; D is unclear. Trimming removed 1 base at V and 2 bases at J, with 9 bases between. Looked up from germline, CDR1 is SGHAT and CDR2 is FQNNGV. The CDR3 has 16 amino acids. The CDR3 region is CASSLGGNPGANVLTF. DNA for the CDR3: TGTGCCAGCAGCTTAGGAGGCAATCCTGGGGCCAACGTCCTGACTTTC.

This clonotype was detected a few times. This chain connects TRBV6-1 to TRBJ1-2; no firm D call. This CDR3 is built from 13 residues. Trimming shortened V by 7 bases and J by 2 bases, and 11 bases separated the two germline ends. CDR1 is MNHNS and CDR2 is SASEGT in the germline V gene. The CDR3: CASKKRLNYGYTF. The CDR3 coding sequence is TGTGCCAGCAAGAAACGGTTAAACTATGGCTACACCTTC.

This clonotype occurred a few times. The V gene is TRBV6-5, the J gene TRBJ2-7, with TRBD1 identical over 9 bases. Germline V lookup: CDR1 MNHEY, CDR2 SVGAGI. J lost 4 bases, V lost 0 bases, and 4 bases had no gene match. The CDR3 totals 15 residues. The CDR3 sequence: CASSYSNRGRYEQYF. The CDR3 DNA reads as TGTGCCAGCAGTTACTCAAACAGGGGGCGTTACGAGCAGTACTTC.

This clonotype was counted only a few times. The chain joins TRBV5-6 to TRBJ2-3; 10 bases align to TRBD1. The CDR3 sequence is 18 residues long. Germline V lookup: CDR1 SGHDT, CDR2 YYEEEE. Trimming at V came to 3 bases and at J to 0 bases, leaving 10 bases not matched to a gene. The CDR3 loop is CASSSPPWTGGSTDTQYF. CDR3 bases: TGTGCCAGCAGCTCTCCTCCCTGGACAGGGGGTAGCACAGATACGCAGTATTTT.

The chain joins TRBV2 to TRBJ2-5, with D tentatively TRBD2 (7 bases). Germline V gene sequence: CDR1 SNHLY, CDR2 FYNNEI. CDR3 size: 13 residues. The V end lost 1 base, the J end lost 9 bases, and 12 bases lay between the germline ends. CDR3 amino acids: CASSEVGGPAQYF. The CDR3 region has the DNA TGTGCCAGCAGTGAAGTGGGGGGGCCGGCCCAGTACTTC.

This clonotype was detected ten times or more. The chain combines TRBV20-1 with TRBJ2-1, with 10 nucleotides matching TRBD2. The CDR3 length is 14 residues. V was clipped by 3 bases and J by 7 bases; unmatched bases: 6. CDR1 is DFQATT, CDR2 SNEGSKA, per germline (reference sequence). The CDR3 DNA sequence: TGCAGTGCTAGGACTAGCGGGTGGGGGAATGAGCAGTTCTTC. Translated, it gives CSARTSGWGNEQFF.

The chain has TRBV5-1 and TRBJ1-1; 7 positions match TRBD1. The CDR3 has 13 amino acids. The junction had 7 bases not matched to a gene; V was cut back by 4 bases and J by 7 bases. Germline V CDR1 and CDR2: SGHRS, YFSETQ. The CDR3 nucleotides read TGCGCCAGCAGCCGTATTGGGACAGTTGAAGCTTTCTTT. Its translation: CASSRIGTVEAFF.

The J gene is TRBJ2-3, the V gene TRBV4-1; D possibly corresponds to TRBD2 (7 bases). Per the germline V gene, CDR1 is MGHRA and CDR2 is YSYEKL. The CDR3 sequence is 17 residues long. The ends were cut back, 4 bases at V and 3 bases at J, with 20 bases in the middle. In nucleotides, the CDR3 is TGCGCCAGCAGCCCTGGCAGGACTAGGGGGTGGACAGATACGCAGTATTTT. Translation gives CASSPGRTRGWTDTQYF.

This clonotype occurred a few times. The chain recombines TRBV25-1 with TRBJ2-5, with TRBD2 matching over 9 bases. CDR1 MGHDK and CDR2 SYGVNS come from the germline V gene. The CDR3 has 15 amino acids. V gave up 2 bases and J gave up 4 bases; unmatched junction bases: 5. CDR3 sequence: CASSEPLAGPETQYF. The DNA of the CDR3 is TGTGCCAGCAGTGAACCCCTAGCGGGACCAGAGACCCAGTACTTC. Full variable domain (rest looked up from reference TRBV25-1 and TRBJ2-5): EADIYQTPRYLVIGTGKKITLECSQTMGHDKMYWYQQDPGMELHLIHYSYGVNSTEKGDLSSESTVSRIRTEHFPLTLESARPSHTSQYLCASSEPLAGPETQYFGPGTRLLVL.